A selection of T cell receptor beta chains follows, all from one sample in a study of response to subunit inactivated influenza vaccine. One entry per CDR3 protein results from TCRdb running MiXCR on the RT-PCR reads. The sample includes about 540,000 distinct CDR3 sequences, 20% to 25% of them seen just once. This sample also belongs to another study, concerning T cells expressing NK-cell markers.

This material consisted of CD4+ T cells sorted from PBMCs, taken about 12 days after vaccination. The receptors come from a man aged 45-65 years who received an inactivated influenza vaccine. Each CDR3 is given with its conserved first and last residue. D genes are given only for firm matches. Clone size, where shown, is once, few, many, or a class for clones that have expanded.

abundance	v_gene	j_gene	d_gene	CDR3aa	CDR3nt
.	TRBV4-2	TRBJ2-1	TRBD1	CASSQQGARNEQFF	TGTGCCAGCAGCCAACAGGGGGCAAGGAATGAGCAGTTCTTC
few	TRBV7-8	TRBJ2-1	TRBD2	CASSLRLAGDHNEQFF	TGTGCCAGCAGCCTCCGACTAGCGGGGGACCACAATGAGCAGTTCTTC
many	TRBV12-3/TRBV12-4	TRBJ2-7	.	CASSLERYEQYF	TGTGCCAGCAGCCTTGAGAGGTACGAGCAGTACTTC
.	TRBV11-2	TRBJ2-2	.	CASSPRGRNTGELFF	TGTGCCAGCAGCCCGAGGGGCAGGAACACCGGGGAGCTGTTTTTT
few	TRBV4-1	TRBJ1-3	.	CASSQVSGNTIYF	TGCGCCAGCAGCCAGGTGTCTGGAAACACCATATATTTT
.	TRBV30	TRBJ2-5	.	CAWGLKTGRIQETQYF	TGTGCCTGGGGATTAAAGACAGGACGCATCCAAGAGACCCAGTACTTC
few	TRBV7-9	TRBJ2-3	.	CASSPSLRYSTDTQYF	TGTGCCAGCAGCCCCTCCCTGCGATATAGCACAGATACGCAGTATTTT
many	TRBV6-4	TRBJ2-3	.	CASSRDSYPTDTQYF	TGTGCCAGCAGCCGAGACAGTTACCCCACAGATACGCAGTATTTT
.	TRBV7-3	TRBJ2-2	TRBD2	CASSLMAGVDTGELFF	TGTGCCAGCAGCTTAATGGCGGGAGTCGACACCGGGGAGCTGTTTTTT
.	TRBV29-1	TRBJ2-6	.	CSVGQGSTGANVLTF	TGCAGCGTTGGGCAGGGGTCGACTGGGGCCAACGTCCTGACTTTC
.	TRBV5-6	TRBJ2-5	.	CASSFWGRETQYF	TGTGCCAGCAGCTTCTGGGGGCGGGAGACCCAGTACTTC
few	TRBV7-2	TRBJ1-5	TRBD1	CASSYSGTGGSVQHF	TGTGCCAGCAGCTATTCGGGGACAGGGGGCAGCGTCCAGCATTTT
few	TRBV29-1	TRBJ2-1	TRBD2	CSVEAAGGPWNEQFF	TGCAGCGTTGAAGCGGCGGGAGGGCCCTGGAATGAGCAGTTCTTC
.	TRBV12-3/TRBV12-4	TRBJ1-6	.	CASSLRGADSPLHF	TGTGCCAGCAGCCTTCGTGGGGCAGATTCACCCCTCCACTTT
few	TRBV7-2	TRBJ1-1	.	CASSFRWATEEAFF	TGTGCCAGCAGCTTCCGGTGGGCCACTGAAGAAGCTTTCTTT
.	TRBV20-1	TRBJ2-2	TRBD2	CSAAPLAGGLTGELFF	TGCAGTGCTGCCCCTCTTGCGGGAGGGCTTACCGGGGAGCTGTTTTTT
many	TRBV4-2	TRBJ2-7	TRBD2	CASSQEAGGPYEQYF	TGTGCCAGCAGCCAAGAGGCGGGAGGGCCCTACGAGCAGTACTTC
.	TRBV3-1	TRBJ2-1	TRBD1	CASSRTSGQSNEQFF	TGTGCCAGCAGCCGAACCTCGGGACAGAGCAATGAGCAGTTCTTC
.	TRBV29-1	TRBJ2-7	.	CSVEGGASGLYEQYF	TGCAGCGTTGAAGGAGGGGCCTCCGGGCTTTACGAGCAGTACTTC